This TCR beta chain was documented in a study of blood T cell repertoires in COVID-19 (dated by TCRdb to 2019 to 2021). Study-wide context: Collaborator samples came from the United States, Italy and Spain and covered acute and convalescent phases of COVID-19. Samples were obtained from the ongoing ImmuneRACE study (first 160 participants) and from over a thousand subjects provided by 6 global collaborators. Where HLA class I and class II types were available, the types were taken from metadata supplied by the sample provider, not from assay-based typing. Nearly every sample came with metadata listing a de-identified subject ID, COVID-19 status, age in years and sex. The prospective study material was composed of cDNA or gDNA derived from T cells, B-cell-depleted T cells, or PBMCs. A freely available public database, intended as a resource for researchers studying the immune response to SARS-CoV-2, is where the repertoires were released. Deeply sampled blood TCRbeta repertoires from subjects exposed to, actively infected with, or recovered from COVID-19 were included in the dataset.

At one collaborating source in Seattle, patients were enrolled during active infection and were followed longitudinally through the course of disease. The collaborating institutions used their own protocols to collect whole blood in K2EDTA tubes. Collaborator samples were shipped for TCRbeta analysis as frozen whole blood, isolated PBMCs, or DNA extracted from either sample type. The research as a whole found: Clinical and demographic metadata were provided uncurated, with the amount varying by source and participant.

The CDR3 spans 13 residues, from the cysteine through the phenylalanine. The sequence is cut down to CDR3 DNA, 39 bases in frame from base 1. V has 3 bases trimmed and J has 7 bases trimmed; junction bases matching no gene number 3. The germline V gene gives CDR1 as MRHNA and CDR2 as SNTAGT. TCRbeta CDR3 regions were amplified from genomic DNA by means of the immunoSEQ Assay, a bias-controlled multiplex PCR. For the original study's pipeline: Within the assay, amplification of reference gene primers was used to estimate how many nucleated cells each sample contained. To quantify the absolute abundance of each unique TCRbeta CDR3 rearrangement, sequence reads were collapsed and filtered. For each sample, productive Simpson clonality was calculated as the square root of Simpson's diversity index across productive rearrangements. As stored in TCRdb, this immuneACCESS dataset retains in-frame rearrangements with V and J assigned. A fraction of the clones does not appear; measured against another copy, unresolved V genes explain less than half of the discrepancy, and the remainder lacks a known reason. The DNA gave D and trimming, while V, J and clone size come from that table. For this sample there are some 76,000 clones; around 80% appear just once. Roughly 13% of the sample lies in the top ten.

On this clone: The antigen it recognizes is unknown. No much larger clonotype is one base removed from it; base qualities were not supplied.

Sequencing input: peripheral blood. Here the chain combines TRBV6-4 and TRBJ2-5; TRBD2 fits 9 bases in the junction. The TCR was taken from a man over 45 with COVID-19, enrolled during active disease. The DNA sequence is as follows: TGTGCCAGCAGTGAGCGGGAGGGAGGGACCCAGTACTTC. It is translated as CASSEREGGTQYF.